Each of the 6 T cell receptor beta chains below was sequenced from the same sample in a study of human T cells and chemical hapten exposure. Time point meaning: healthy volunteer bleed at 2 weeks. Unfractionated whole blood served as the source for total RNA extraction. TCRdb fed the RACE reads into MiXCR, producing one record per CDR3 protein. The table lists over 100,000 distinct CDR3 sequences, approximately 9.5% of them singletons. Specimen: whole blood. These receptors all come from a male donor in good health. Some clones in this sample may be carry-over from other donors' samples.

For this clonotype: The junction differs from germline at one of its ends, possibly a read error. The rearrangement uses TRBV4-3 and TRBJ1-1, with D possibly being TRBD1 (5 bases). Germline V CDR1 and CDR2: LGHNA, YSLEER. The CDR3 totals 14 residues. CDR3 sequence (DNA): TGCGCCAGCAGCCAAGTCCAACAGGCCGCTGAGGCTTTCTTT. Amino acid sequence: CASSQVQQAAEAFF.

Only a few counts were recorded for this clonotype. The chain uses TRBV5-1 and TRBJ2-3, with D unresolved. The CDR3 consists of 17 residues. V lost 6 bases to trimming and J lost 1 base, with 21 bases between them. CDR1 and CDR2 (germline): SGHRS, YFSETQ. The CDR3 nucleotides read TGCGCCAGCACATGGGGAAACCAACCCTTGGGCACAGATACGCAGTATTTT. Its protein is CASTWGNQPLGTDTQYF.

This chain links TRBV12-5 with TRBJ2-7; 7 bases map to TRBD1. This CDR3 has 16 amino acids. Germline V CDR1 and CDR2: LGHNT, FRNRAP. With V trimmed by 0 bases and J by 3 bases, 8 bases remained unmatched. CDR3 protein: CASGLVGGRGFYEQYF. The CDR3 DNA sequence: TGTGCTAGTGGTTTGGTAGGGGGCAGGGGTTTCTACGAGCAGTACTTC.

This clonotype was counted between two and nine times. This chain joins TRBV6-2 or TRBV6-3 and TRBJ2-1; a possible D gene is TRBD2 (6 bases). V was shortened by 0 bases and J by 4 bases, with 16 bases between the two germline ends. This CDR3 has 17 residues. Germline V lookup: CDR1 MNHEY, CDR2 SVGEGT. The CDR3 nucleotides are TGTGCCAGCAGTTACTCAGATTGGAGGGGTGTTTACAATGAGCAGTTCTTC. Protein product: CASSYSDWRGVYNEQFF.

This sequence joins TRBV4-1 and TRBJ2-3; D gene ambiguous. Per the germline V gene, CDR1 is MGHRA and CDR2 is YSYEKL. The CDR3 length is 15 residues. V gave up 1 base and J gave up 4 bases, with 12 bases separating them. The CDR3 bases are TGCGCCAGCAGCCAAGCTTCCTCTACCTCAGATACGCAGTATTTT. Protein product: CASSQASSTSDTQYF.

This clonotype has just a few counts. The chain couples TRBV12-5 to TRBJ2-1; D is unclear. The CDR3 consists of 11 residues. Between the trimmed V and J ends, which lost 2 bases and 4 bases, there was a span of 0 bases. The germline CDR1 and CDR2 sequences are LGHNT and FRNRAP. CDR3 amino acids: CASGLYNEQFF. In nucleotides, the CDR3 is TGTGCTAGTGGTTTGTACAATGAGCAGTTCTTC.